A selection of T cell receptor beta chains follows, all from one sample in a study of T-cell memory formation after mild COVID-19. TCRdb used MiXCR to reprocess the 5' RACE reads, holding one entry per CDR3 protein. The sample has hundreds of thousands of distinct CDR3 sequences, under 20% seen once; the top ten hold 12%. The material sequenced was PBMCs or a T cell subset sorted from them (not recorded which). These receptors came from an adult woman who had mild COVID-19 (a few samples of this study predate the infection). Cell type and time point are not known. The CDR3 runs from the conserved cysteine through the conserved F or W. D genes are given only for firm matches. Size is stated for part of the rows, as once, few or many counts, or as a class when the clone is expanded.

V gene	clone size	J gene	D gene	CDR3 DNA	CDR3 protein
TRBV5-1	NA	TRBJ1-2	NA	TGCGCCAGCAGCTTGGCCGTGGGAGGGGACTATGGCTACACCTTC	CASSLAVGGDYGYTF
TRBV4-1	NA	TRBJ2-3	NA	TGCGCCAGCAGCCAAGTACCTATCGGGGGCACAGATACGCAGTATTTT	CASSQVPIGGTDTQYF
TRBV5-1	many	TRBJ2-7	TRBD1	TGCGCCAGCAGAGGGACAGGTTCCTACGAGCAGTACTTC	CASRGTGSYEQYF
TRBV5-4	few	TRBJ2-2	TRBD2	TGTGCCAGCAGCTTGACTAGCGGGAGTAGGGGCACCGGGGAGCTGTTTTTT	CASSLTSGSRGTGELFF
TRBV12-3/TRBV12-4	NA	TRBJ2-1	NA	TGTGCCAGCAGGGCTTCTGGACCGGGTGAGCAGTTCTTC	CASRASGPGEQFF
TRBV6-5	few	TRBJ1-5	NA	TGTGCCAGCAGTTACCAGGGTCCCAATCAGCCCCAGCATTTT	CASSYQGPNQPQHF
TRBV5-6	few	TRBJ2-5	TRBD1	TGTGCCAGCAGCTTCCTTGGACAGGGCCAAGAGACCCAGTACTTC	CASSFLGQGQETQYF
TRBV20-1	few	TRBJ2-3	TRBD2	TGCAGTGCTAGGGGAAGCGGGACCGGGGGAGATACGCAGTATTTT	CSARGSGTGGDTQYF
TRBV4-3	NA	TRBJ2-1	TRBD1	TGCGCCAGCAGCCAAGATCGTTCAGATGAAGGGGGCAGGTACGGCAATGAGCAGTTCTTC	CASSQDRSDEGGRYGNEQFF
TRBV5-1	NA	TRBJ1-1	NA	TGCGCCAGCAGCTTGGATTCAGGGACGACTGAAGCTTTCTTT	CASSLDSGTTEAFF
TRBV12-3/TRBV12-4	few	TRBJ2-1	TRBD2	TGTGCCAGCAGTTCCAGCGGGGGGGGCTACAATGAGCAGTTCTTC	CASSSSGGGYNEQFF
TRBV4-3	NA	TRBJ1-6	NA	TGCGCCAGCAGCCAGACCCATGGCCTGAATTCACCCCTCCACTTT	CASSQTHGLNSPLHF
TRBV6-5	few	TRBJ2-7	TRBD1	TGTGCCAGCAGTTATTCCGGGACAGGGGGCTTTGAGCAGTACTTC	CASSYSGTGGFEQYF
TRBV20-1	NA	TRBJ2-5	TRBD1	TGCAGTGCATCTGGGACAGGGGAAACTACGACCCAGTACTTC	CSASGTGETTTQYF
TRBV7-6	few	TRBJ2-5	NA	TGTGCCAGCAGCTTAGCGGAAGGCGAGAGAGGGACCCAGTACTTC	CASSLAEGERGTQYF
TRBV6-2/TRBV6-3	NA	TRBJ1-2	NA	TGTGCCAGCAGTCAGATCTATGGCTACACCTTC	CASSQIYGYTF
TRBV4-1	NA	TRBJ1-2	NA	TGCGCCAGCAGCCAAGTCGAGACAGCGAACTATGGCTACACCTTC	CASSQVETANYGYTF